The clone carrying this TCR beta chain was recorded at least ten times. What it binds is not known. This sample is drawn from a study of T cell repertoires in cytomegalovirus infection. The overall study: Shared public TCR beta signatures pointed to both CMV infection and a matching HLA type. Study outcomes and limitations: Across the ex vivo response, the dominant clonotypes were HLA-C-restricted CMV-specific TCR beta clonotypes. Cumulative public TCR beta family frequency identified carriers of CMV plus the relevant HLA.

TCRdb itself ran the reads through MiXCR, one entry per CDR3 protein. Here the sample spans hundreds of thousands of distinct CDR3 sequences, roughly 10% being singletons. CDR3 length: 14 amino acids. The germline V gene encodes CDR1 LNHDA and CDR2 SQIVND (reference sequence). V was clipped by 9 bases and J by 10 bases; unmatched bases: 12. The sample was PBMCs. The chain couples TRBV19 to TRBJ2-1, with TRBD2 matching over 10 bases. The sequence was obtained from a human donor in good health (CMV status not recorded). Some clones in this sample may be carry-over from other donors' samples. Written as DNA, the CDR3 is TGTGCCAGCACTAGCGGGGCCGGAACGCGGGAGCAGTTCTTC. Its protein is CASTSGAGTREQFF.